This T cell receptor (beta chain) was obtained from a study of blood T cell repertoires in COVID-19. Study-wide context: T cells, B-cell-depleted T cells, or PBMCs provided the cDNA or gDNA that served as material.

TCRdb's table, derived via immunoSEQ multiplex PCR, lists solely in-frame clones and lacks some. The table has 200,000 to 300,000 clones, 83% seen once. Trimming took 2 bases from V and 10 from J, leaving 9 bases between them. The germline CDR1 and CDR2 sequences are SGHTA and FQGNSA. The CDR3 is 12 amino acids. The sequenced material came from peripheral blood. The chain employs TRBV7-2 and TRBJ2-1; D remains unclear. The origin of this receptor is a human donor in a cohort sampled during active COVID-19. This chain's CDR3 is CASSLRSSEQFF. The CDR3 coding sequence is TGTGCCAGCAGCTTAAGAAGTAGCGAGCAGTTCTTC.